The 32 T cell receptor beta chains below all came from one sample that was sequenced in a study of shared clonotypes between healthy human individuals. Some clones are missing from TCRdb's copy, which holds only in-frame ones; the method was immunoSEQ multiplex PCR. The sample lists 2,100,000 or so clones, roughly 95% occurring once. Material: naive CD4+ T cells sorted from blood. Subset reported: CD45RA+ positively selected. The receptors derive from a man aged 18 to 29 in good health.

With respect to this clone: The sample has other DNA sequences that encode this CDR3 too. V gene TRBV5-4 combines with J gene TRBJ2-2; D might be TRBD1 (5 bases). From germline, CDR1 is SGHNT and CDR2 YYREEE (reference sequence). The germline V and J ends were trimmed by 0 bases and 1 base, with 10 bases remaining between them. This CDR3 is 16 amino acids long. CDR3 amino acids: CASSLALGQNTGELFF. The CDR3 DNA reads as TGTGCCAGCAGCTTGGCCCTGGGGCAGAACACCGGGGAGCTGTTTTTT.

The sample holds one count of this clone. The V and J genes are TRBV25-1 and TRBJ2-3; D may be TRBD2 (5 bases). Trimming stripped 8 bases from V and 2 bases from J, with 8 bases between. In germline, CDR1 is MGHDK, CDR2 SYGVNS. This CDR3 region has 12 residues. The CDR3 nucleotides read TGTGCCAGCTCCGGGGTCACAGATACGCAGTATTTT. Residues: CASSGVTDTQYF.

This chain joins TRBV2 and TRBJ1-1; D is unclear. The CDR3 covers 15 residues. Germline CDR1 reads SNHLY; CDR2 reads FYNNEI. The V and J ends lost 4 bases and 0 bases respectively, with 12 bases between them. The CDR3 spells CASSVTLGVNTEAFF. The CDR3 DNA follows: TGTGCCAGCAGTGTTACTTTAGGCGTGAACACTGAAGCTTTCTTT.

V gene TRBV25-1 combines with J gene TRBJ1-2, with a weak D call TRBD1 (5 bases). Germline assignment: CDR1 MGHDK and CDR2 SYGVNS. V was pared by 2 bases and J by 5 bases, with 15 bases between. This CDR3 contains 15 residues. This chain's CDR3 is CASSEGGGGWYGYTF. CDR3 sequence (DNA): TGTGCCAGCAGTGAAGGTGGGGGAGGATGGTATGGCTACACCTTC.

This sequence joins TRBV6-6 and TRBJ2-1, with 9 bases fitting TRBD2. Germline CDR1 is MNHNY and CDR2 is SVGAGI (reference sequence). The J segment lost 4 bases and the V segment lost 8 bases, leaving 9 bases of the junction unmatched. This CDR3 is built from 15 residues. In DNA, the CDR3 is TGTGCCAGCCAGCCCCCCCTAGCGGGATACAATGAGCAGTTCTTC. It encodes CASQPPLAGYNEQFF.

The rearrangement joins TRBV7-9 to TRBJ2-2, with no clear D. Trimming stripped 3 bases from V and 4 bases from J, with 15 bases between. From germline, CDR1 is SEHNR and CDR2 FQNEAQ (reference sequence). There are 16 residues in the CDR3. CDR3 sequence reads: CASSFSQGSTTGELFF. The DNA for the CDR3 is TGTGCCAGCAGCTTTTCTCAAGGGTCAACCACCGGGGAGCTGTTTTTT.

This rearrangement joins TRBV28 to TRBJ1-1, with 10 bases that match TRBD1. Germline lookup yields CDR1 MDHEN and CDR2 SYDVKM. The CDR3 runs 15 residues. The V segment lost 2 bases and the J segment 11 bases; nucleotides outside the gene matches: 11. The CDR3 loop reads CASSLGDRGQGRAFF. The CDR3 DNA reads TGTGCCAGCAGTTTAGGGGACAGGGGACAGGGGAGGGCTTTCTTT.

This chain joins TRBV6-5 and TRBJ2-7; TRBD2 is a possible D gene (6 bases). Deletions cut 6 bases from V and 7 bases from J, with 19 bases between. CDR3 length: 14 amino acids. The V gene's germline CDR1 is MNHEY and CDR2 SVGAGI. The CDR3 sequence: CASRLGTLVREQYF. CDR3 bases: TGTGCCAGCAGACTCGGGACTCTAGTCAGAGAGCAGTACTTC.

The V and J genes are TRBV15 and TRBJ1-4, with D tentatively TRBD1 (5 bases). This CDR3 spans 15 amino acids. V was cut by 5 bases and J by 4 bases, with 14 bases left in between. CDR1 and CDR2 (germline): LNHNV, YYDKDF (reference sequence). In DNA form, the CDR3 reads TGTGCCACCAGCGATATCGGGGCCCTTAATGAAAAACTGTTTTTT. Protein: CATSDIGALNEKLFF.

This chain uses TRBV9 with TRBJ2-3, with 7 positions matching TRBD2. The CDR3 is made up of 16 amino acids. V shed 4 bases and J 6 bases; nucleotides not matched to a gene: 14. The V gene's germline CDR1 is SGDLS and CDR2 YYNGEE. In DNA form, the CDR3 reads TGTGCCAGCAGCCCCTCCGTCGGCGGGAGTGGCGATACGCAGTATTTT. Protein product: CASSPSVGGSGDTQYF. Together with reference TRBV9 and TRBJ2-3, the CDR3 gives the full variable domain: DSGVTQTPKHLITATGQRVTLRCSPRSGDLSVYWYQQSLDQGLQFLIQYYNGEERAKGNILERFSAQQFPDLHSELNLSSLELGDSALYFCASSPSVGGSGDTQYFGPGTRLTVL.

The chain combines TRBV6-5 with TRBJ2-3; a weak D match, TRBD2 (7 bases). The germline gives CDR1 MNHEY, CDR2 SVGAGI. V lost 7 bases and J 4 bases, leaving 15 bases between the germline ends. The CDR3 is 14 amino acids. The CDR3 is CASTTPGGADTQYF. CDR3 bases: TGTGCCAGCACTACGCCGGGGGGCGCAGATACGCAGTATTTT.

This chain connects TRBV12-5 to TRBJ1-6; 9 nucleotides agree with TRBD1. CDR3 size: 18 residues. Germline lookup yields CDR1 LGHNT and CDR2 FRNRAP. V was clipped by 3 bases and J by 6 bases; unmatched bases: 12. CDR3 loop: CASGLTLGQGEGNSPLHF. CDR3 in DNA: TGTGCTAGTGGTTTAACATTGGGACAGGGCGAAGGTAATTCACCCCTCCACTTT.

The rearrangement links TRBV5-1 to TRBJ1-1; 11 nucleotides align to TRBD1. The CDR3 sequence is 14 residues long. V lost 7 bases to trimming and J lost 6 bases; unmatched junction nucleotides: 8. Germline lookup yields CDR1 SGHRS and CDR2 YFSETQ. The CDR3 coding sequence is TGCGCCAGCCATCCCGGACAGGGGGCAGCTGAAGCTTTCTTT. This sequence encodes CASHPGQGAAEAFF.

This sequence joins TRBV5-1 and TRBJ1-6; D call uncertain. CDR1 is SGHRS and CDR2 is YFSETQ in the germline V gene. The CDR3 spans 15 residues. V lost 6 bases and J 0 bases, leaving 10 bases between the germline ends. The CDR3 nucleotides are TGCGCCAGCAAGACGGGGAGCTCCTATAATTCACCCCTCCACTTT. Its protein product is CASKTGSSYNSPLHF.

V usage is TRBV19 and J usage is TRBJ1-5; D not resolved. Germline V gives CDR1 LNHDA, CDR2 SQIVND (reference sequence). CDR3 length equals 14 residues. V lost 11 bases, J lost 0 bases, and 14 bases lay in between. CDR3: CASNPANSNQPQHF. DNA of the CDR3: TGTGCCTCGAATCCAGCTAATAGCAATCAGCCCCAGCATTTT.

The chain has TRBV11-2 and TRBJ1-1; a possible D gene is TRBD1 (6 bases). This CDR3 comprises 14 residues. CDR1 and CDR2 (germline): SGHAT, FQNNGV. Trimming left V 1 base short and J 6 bases short, with 12 bases between. CDR3 DNA sequence: TGTGCCAGCAGCTTAGTCCAGGGGCTGGCTGAAGCTTTCTTT. Amino acids: CASSLVQGLAEAFF.

This chain connects TRBV5-1 to TRBJ1-4, with 7 bases lining up with TRBD1. Germline CDR1 reads SGHRS; CDR2 reads YFSETQ. The CDR3 covers 15 residues. Trimming cost V 1 base and J 4 bases; bases outside gene matches: 4. CDR3 amino acids: CASSLTRQGNEKLFF. The CDR3 DNA follows: TGCGCCAGCAGCTTGACGCGACAGGGTAATGAAAAACTGTTTTTT.

The CDR3 is CASSLKLDTGELFF. The CDR3 bases are TGTGCCAGCAGTTTAAAGTTAGACACCGGGGAGCTGTTTTTT. This chain joins TRBV27 and TRBJ2-2, with D uncertain. The CDR3 covers 14 residues. V was trimmed by 2 bases and J by 3 bases, leaving 7 bases between them. Germline values: CDR1 MNHEY, CDR2 SMNVEV (reference sequence).

The chain carries TRBV4-3 and TRBJ1-1, with TRBD1 matching over 12 bases. CDR1 is LGHNA, CDR2 YSLEER, per germline. This CDR3 is 16 amino acids long. Trimming cost V 3 bases and J 3 bases; bases outside gene matches: 5. CDR3 nucleotides: TGCGCCAGCAGCCACCGGGACAGGGGGCCGGACACTGAAGCTTTCTTT. It yields the protein CASSHRDRGPDTEAFF.

The gene calls are TRBV27 and TRBJ1-1; TRBD1 might be the D (6 bases). The V end lost 7 bases, the J end lost 5 bases, and 20 bases lay between the germline ends. This CDR3 comprises 15 residues. Germline assignment: CDR1 MNHEY and CDR2 SMNVEV (reference sequence). The CDR3 DNA sequence: TGTGCCAGCAACCCTCGGCCACGGGGGGCAACTGAAGCTTTCTTT. It yields the protein CASNPRPRGATEAFF.

The chain is built from TRBV5-1 and TRBJ1-3; no firm D call. V was cut by 5 bases and J by 2 bases, with 11 bases left in between. CDR3 length: 14 residues. From germline, CDR1 is SGHRS and CDR2 YFSETQ. The CDR3 DNA sequence: TGCGCCAGCAGTTATTATGGGACTGGAAACACCATATATTTT. This translates into CASSYYGTGNTIYF. Full variable domain (missing parts from reference TRBV5-1 and TRBJ1-3): KAGVTQTPRYLIKTRGQQVTLSCSPISGHRSVSWYQQTPGQGLQFLFEYFSETQRNKGNFPGRFSGRQFSNSRSEMNVSTLELGDSALYLCASSYYGTGNTIYFGEGSWLTVV.

V is TRBV21-1 and J is TRBJ2-7; TRBD2 is taken as the D call from the table, unchecked against the DNA. TRBV21-1 is designated a pseudogene. The CDR3 length is 13 residues. In nucleotides, the CDR3 is TGTGCCAGCCTGACGGCGGGAGACTACGAGCAGTACTTC. Translation: CASLTAGDYEQYF.

The chain recombines TRBV7-3 with TRBJ2-2; 7 nucleotides align to TRBD2. J gave up 4 bases and V 5 bases, and 10 bases lay outside the gene matches. CDR3 size: 16 residues. Germline assignment: CDR1 SGHTA and CDR2 FQGTGA. DNA of the CDR3: TGTGCCAGCAGCCCCCGAGTGTGGGGGGGCACCGGGGAGCTGTTTTTT. Its translation is CASSPRVWGGTGELFF.

About this clone itself: Being one base from a much bigger clone, this may be a read error. Other DNA sequences in the sample encode the same CDR3. This chain links TRBV11-2 with TRBJ2-5; D gene ambiguous. CDR3 size: 11 residues. Germline V lookup: CDR1 SGHAT, CDR2 FQNNGV. The germline V and J ends were trimmed by 2 bases and 5 bases, with 3 bases remaining between them. The CDR3 spells CASSLRETQYF. CDR3 in DNA: TGTGCCAGCAGCTTACGGGAGACCCAGTACTTC.

This clone was seen a few times. The chain combines TRBV6-5 with TRBJ1-2, with a possible D match to TRBD1 (6 bases). The CDR3 totals 13 residues. Germline V lookup: CDR1 MNHEY, CDR2 SVGAGI. V was cut by 2 bases and J by 8 bases, with 12 bases left in between. CDR3 nucleotides: TGTGCCAGCAGTTACCCAGGGGCGAGAGGCTACACCTTC. Translating gives CASSYPGARGYTF.

As concerns this clone: The junction departs from the called germline gene at one end, perhaps through a read error. V gene TRBV7-9 combines with J gene TRBJ2-2; 9 nucleotides agree with TRBD2. The germline V gene has CDR1 SEHNR and CDR2 FQNEAQ (reference sequence). The length of the CDR3 is 16 residues. The CDR3 region is CASRLAGEGTTGELFF. CDR3 nucleotides: TGTGCCAGCAGGTTAGCGGGAGAAGGGACCACCGGGGAGCTGTTTTTT.

V and J are TRBV19 and TRBJ2-5, with D possibly being TRBD1 or TRBD2 (5 bases each). V lost 7 bases and J lost 2, with 11 bases in between. The germline gives CDR1 LNHDA, CDR2 SQIVND (reference sequence). There are 13 residues in the CDR3. The CDR3 nucleotides are TGTGCCAGTAATCAGGGACCACAAGAGACCCAGTACTTC. This encodes CASNQGPQETQYF.

This sequence joins TRBV7-2 and TRBJ1-3; TRBD1 might be the D (5 bases). Trimming cost V 5 bases and J 3 bases, with 14 bases left between them. The germline V gene encodes CDR1 SGHTA and CDR2 FQGNSA. The CDR3 spans 15 residues. The chain's CDR3 is CASSPAGGGGNTIYF. The DNA of the CDR3 is TGTGCCAGCAGCCCTGCCGGCGGGGGTGGAAACACCATATATTTT.

V gene TRBV4-1 combines with J gene TRBJ1-4; D is uncertain. V gave up 1 base and J gave up 5 bases, with 11 bases separating them. CDR1 is MGHRA and CDR2 is YSYEKL in the germline V gene. This CDR3 is 15 amino acids long. The chain's CDR3 is CASSQVSVGNEKLFF. The CDR3 DNA sequence: TGCGCCAGCAGCCAAGTAAGCGTCGGGAATGAAAAACTGTTTTTT.

The V and J genes are TRBV6-5 and TRBJ1-2, with D tentatively TRBD1 (5 bases). V was trimmed by 6 bases and J by 4 bases, leaving 15 bases between them. This CDR3 has 14 amino acids. Germline V gives CDR1 MNHEY, CDR2 SVGAGI. The CDR3 reads CASRILRGGYGYTF. The CDR3 nucleotides read TGTGCCAGCAGAATACTCCGCGGGGGCTATGGCTACACCTTC.

This clone was observed a few times. This sequence joins TRBV5-1 and TRBJ2-5; 7 bases fit TRBD2. Germline V CDR1 and CDR2: SGHRS, YFSETQ. There are 15 residues in the CDR3. Trimming cost V 4 bases and J 4 bases; bases outside gene matches: 10. The CDR3 nucleotides read TGCGCCAGCAGCCCCACGCGACTAGCTGGAGAGACCCAGTACTTC. Its protein is CASSPTRLAGETQYF.

The rearrangement uses TRBV11-2 and TRBJ2-2; D gene ambiguous. This CDR3 spans 14 amino acids. Per the germline V gene, CDR1 is SGHAT and CDR2 is FQNNGV. V shed 0 bases and J shed 3 bases, with 5 bases lying between them. The CDR3 loop reads CASSLDRDTGELFF. The CDR3, as DNA: TGTGCCAGCAGCTTAGACAGAGACACCGGGGAGCTGTTTTTT.